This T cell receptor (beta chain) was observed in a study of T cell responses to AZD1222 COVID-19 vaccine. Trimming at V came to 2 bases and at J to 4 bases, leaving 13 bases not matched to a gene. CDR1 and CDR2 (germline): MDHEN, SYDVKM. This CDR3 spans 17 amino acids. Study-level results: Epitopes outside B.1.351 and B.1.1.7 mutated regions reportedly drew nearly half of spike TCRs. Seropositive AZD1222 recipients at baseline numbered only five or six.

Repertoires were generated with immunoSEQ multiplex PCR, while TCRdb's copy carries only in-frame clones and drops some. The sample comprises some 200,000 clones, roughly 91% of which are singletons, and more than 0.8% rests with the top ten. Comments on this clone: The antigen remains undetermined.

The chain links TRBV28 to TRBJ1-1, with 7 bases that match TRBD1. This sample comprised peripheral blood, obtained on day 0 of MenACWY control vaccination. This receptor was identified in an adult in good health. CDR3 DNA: TGTGCCAGCAGTTTAGTAACAGGGGTTAATTTGGGCACTGAAGCTTTCTTT. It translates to CASSLVTGVNLGTEAFF.